Listed below are T cell receptor beta chains from one sample, sequenced in a study of identical twins. Each CDR3 protein gets one entry after TCRdb re-called the 5' RACE reads with MiXCR. The sample lists roughly 700,000 distinct CDR3 sequences; around 8.3% were seen once. These sequences were also reported in another study, on yellow fever vaccine responses in identical twins.

Sequenced sample: PBMCs. The receptors come from a young woman in good health. Each CDR3 is given with its conserved first and last residue. A D gene is named only where the DNA matches it firmly. The size field is filled for only some rows; it gives once, few, many or a size class.

d_call	v_call	clone_size	j_call	cdr3_nt	cdr3_aa
TRBD2	TRBV5-1	many	TRBJ2-3	TGCGCCAGCAGCTTTATTGCGCGGGAGCAGGGTGCAGATACGCAGTATTTT	CASSFIAREQGADTQYF
.	TRBV12-3/TRBV12-4	.	TRBJ1-2	TGTGCCAGCAGTTTTTCCAGGGGATCTGGTGGCTACACCTTC	CASSFSRGSGGYTF
TRBD2	TRBV11-2	many	TRBJ2-3	TGTGCCAGCAGCCCCAAACGGGGACTAGCGGGAGTGAGTGATACGCAGTATTTT	CASSPKRGLAGVSDTQYF
.	TRBV6-1	.	TRBJ1-4	TGTGCCAGCAGTGAAAGGATGATAGGTGAAAAACTGTTTTTT	CASSERMIGEKLFF
.	TRBV5-6	many	TRBJ2-1	TGTGCCAGCAGCTTGGATCGGTATGAGCAGTTCTTC	CASSLDRYEQFF
.	TRBV9	few	TRBJ2-5	TGTGCCAGCAGCGTTCGGGCCGAAGAGACCCAGTACTTC	CASSVRAEETQYF
.	TRBV5-1	.	TRBJ2-1	TGCGCCACCACTAATGGGGGCGCCGGCTACAATGAGCAGTTCTTC	CATTNGGAGYNEQFF
.	TRBV28	few	TRBJ2-6	TGTGCCAGCAGCCAGACCATCCCTGGGGCCAACGTCCTGACTTTC	CASSQTIPGANVLTF
.	TRBV20-1	.	TRBJ1-1	TGCAGTGCTAGGAGGCAGGGGTTGGGCGCTTTCTTT	CSARRQGLGAFF
TRBD1	TRBV7-2	few	TRBJ2-7	TGTGCCAGCAGCCCTAGACAGGGGGCGAACTACGAGCAGTACTTC	CASSPRQGANYEQYF
.	TRBV12-3/TRBV12-4	.	TRBJ2-3	TGTGCCAGCAGTTTTCCGACCAGGCTGGGGGGAGACACAGATACGCAGTATTTT	CASSFPTRLGGDTDTQYF
.	TRBV19	.	TRBJ2-3	TGTGCCAGTAGAAGCAGCAACACAGATACGCAGTATTTT	CASRSSNTDTQYF
.	TRBV4-1	.	TRBJ1-1	TGCGCCAGCAGCCAAGAGGATGGGGGCGCGGGTACTGAAGCTTTCTTT	CASSQEDGGAGTEAFF
TRBD2	TRBV7-3	.	TRBJ2-1	TGTGCCAGCAGCTTAACGCCCGGGACTAGCGGCGCGAGCTCCTACAATGAGCAGTTCTTC	CASSLTPGTSGASSYNEQFF
.	TRBV20-1	few	TRBJ2-5	TGCAGTGCTAGAGATTCTAAGCGGAGTTCGGAAGAGACCCAGTACTTC	CSARDSKRSSEETQYF
.	TRBV6-1	few	TRBJ2-1	TGTGCCAGCACGGGCGGGATCCACAATGAGCAGTTCTTC	CASTGGIHNEQFF
TRBD2	TRBV5-1	many	TRBJ2-1	TGCGCCAGCAGCTCGGGACTAGCGGGAGATAATGAGCAGTTCTTC	CASSSGLAGDNEQFF
TRBD2	TRBV10-3	.	TRBJ2-7	TGTGCCATCAATAGCGGGGACTCCTACGAGCAGTACTTC	CAINSGDSYEQYF
.	TRBV20-1	many	TRBJ1-5	TGCAGTGCTAGAGGGGGAGGGAGCCAGCCCCAGCATTTT	CSARGGGSQPQHF
.	TRBV27	.	TRBJ2-2	TGTGCCAGCAGTTTACCCTCCAGCGGGAACACCGGGGAGCTGTTTTTT	CASSLPSSGNTGELFF